Listed below are T cell receptor beta chains from one sample, sequenced in a study of T cells after yellow fever vaccination. Each CDR3 protein is one row after TCRdb ran MiXCR on the 5' RACE reads. The sample comprises some 420,000 distinct CDR3 sequences, over 15% of which are singletons, and over 15% rests with the top ten. Sequencing used PBMCs, obtained before the yellow fever booster vaccination. All receptors come from a man aged 18-30 years who received the YFV17D yellow fever vaccine. Each CDR3 is given without its conserved first and last residue. D genes are given only for firm matches.

j_call	v_call	d_call	cdr3_aa
TRBJ1-2	TRBV12-3/TRBV12-4	-	ASSLSDYGYT
TRBJ1-5	TRBV10-3	TRBD1	AIGQGQPNQPQH
TRBJ2-5	TRBV11-2	TRBD1	ASSLVQDRQETQY
TRBJ1-5	TRBV12-3/TRBV12-4	TRBD1	ACVGQINQPQH
TRBJ2-3	TRBV5-1	-	ASSLGVDTDTQY
TRBJ1-3	TRBV7-9	-	ASSSQTASGNTIY
TRBJ2-7	TRBV14	-	ASSQEDGAIYEQY
TRBJ2-5	TRBV7-9	-	ACSLEGETQY
TRBJ2-5	TRBV7-2	-	ASSLAAETQY
TRBJ1-2	TRBV10-3	-	AISEPDRFYGYT
TRBJ2-7	TRBV12-3/TRBV12-4	TRBD1	ASSRPGQGAYEQY
TRBJ1-4	TRBV12-3/TRBV12-4	-	ASRTGGTTGKLF
TRBJ2-5	TRBV20-1	TRBD2	SAQNGGGLETQY
TRBJ2-3	TRBV20-1	-	SARGPTDTQY
TRBJ2-5	TRBV29-1	TRBD2	SVGRAGDNQETQY
TRBJ1-6	TRBV20-1	-	SALGSYSALH
TRBJ2-5	TRBV5-1	-	ASSLVSGLQETQY
TRBJ2-3	TRBV21-1	-	ASSKALGLAGGRSSTDTQY
TRBJ2-7	TRBV7-2	-	ASSARTGFSYEQY
TRBJ2-3	TRBV4-1	-	ASSVLGEDTQY
TRBJ1-1	TRBV7-2	TRBD1	ASSPTGAYTEAF
TRBJ1-4	TRBV5-1	-	ASSLADAGEKLF
TRBJ2-2	TRBV7-2	-	ASSFPARELF
TRBJ1-1	TRBV10-3	-	AIRWTADTEAF
TRBJ2-3	TRBV5-6	TRBD2	ASSPRTSGGSPYTQY
TRBJ2-1	TRBV7-2	TRBD1	ASSASQQGRKQF
TRBJ2-1	TRBV20-1	-	SATPRLPEQF
TRBJ2-5	TRBV7-9	-	ASSARPVEEETQY
TRBJ2-1	TRBV5-1	-	ASSLRQALVGEQF
TRBJ1-2	TRBV5-5	-	ASSLNRVGYT
TRBJ2-1	TRBV12-3/TRBV12-4	TRBD1	ASSTRRQGLGNEQF
TRBJ2-7	TRBV7-9	-	ASSFGSVFYEQY
TRBJ1-5	TRBV6-6	TRBD1	ASSFWTGHSNQPQH
TRBJ1-4	TRBV5-1	-	VQRRPGNEKLF
TRBJ2-3	TRBV7-9	-	ASSHRSSLSTDTQY
TRBJ2-3	TRBV29-1	-	SVDRQGGADTQY
TRBJ1-4	TRBV7-9	-	ASSLVAGSNEKLF
TRBJ2-1	TRBV30	-	AWSEMWRNEQF
TRBJ2-4	TRBV7-9	-	ASSLIDTKNIQY
TRBJ2-3	TRBV5-4	TRBD2	ASSPHGTRGTDTQY
TRBJ2-5	TRBV12-3/TRBV12-4	-	ASSLAARVRIQETQY
TRBJ2-1	TRBV5-4	-	ASSLGVIRF
TRBJ2-5	TRBV7-9	-	ASSLTGLGETQY
TRBJ2-1	TRBV24-1	-	ATSDRGKTYNEQF
TRBJ2-3	TRBV6-4	TRBD2	ASSDSGGATDTQY
TRBJ2-3	TRBV20-1	TRBD2	SAREIASGGLGTQY
TRBJ2-6	TRBV15	-	ATSNSLSGANVLT
TRBJ2-5	TRBV20-1	-	SARVRGADQETQY
TRBJ2-1	TRBV4-3	-	ASSHRVSYNEQF
TRBJ2-7	TRBV20-1	TRBD1	SARTGEVREQY
TRBJ2-5	TRBV11-2	-	ASSSLGGWETQY
TRBJ2-3	TRBV11-2	TRBD1	ASSLGGQGAHTQY
TRBJ2-7	TRBV29-1	TRBD1	SSSTGPANEQY
TRBJ2-1	TRBV7-2	TRBD2	ASSSQRGEQF